This T cell receptor beta chain derives from a study of blood T cell repertoires in COVID-19 (dated by TCRdb to between 2020 and 2021). Context from the whole study: The collaborator samples originated in the United States, Italy and Spain and spanned the acute and convalescent phases of COVID-19. The material from the prospective study consisted of cDNA or gDNA derived from T cells, B-cell-depleted T cells, or PBMCs. Deeply sampled blood TCRbeta repertoires from subjects exposed to, actively infected with, or recovered from COVID-19 were included in the dataset. A freely available public database, intended as a resource for researchers studying the immune response to SARS-CoV-2, is where the repertoires were released. Samples were obtained from the ongoing ImmuneRACE study (first 160 participants) and from about 1,300 subjects provided by 6 global collaborators. The sample metadata nearly always contained a de-identified subject ID, COVID-19 status, age in years and sex. Where available, HLA class I and class II types were obtained from metadata supplied by the sample provider rather than from assay-based typing. What the research found in general, with its limitations: Clinical and demographic metadata were provided uncurated, with the amount varying by source and participant.

Collaborating institutions collected whole blood in K2EDTA tubes following their own protocols. For TCRbeta analysis, collaborators shipped samples in one of three forms: frozen whole blood, isolated PBMCs, or DNA extracted from either of those sample types. Concerning this clone: Its antigen has not been determined. No much larger clone is present one base from it, and per-base qualities are unavailable.

The CDR3 goes from the cysteine to the phenylalanine over 16 residues. CDR3 DNA is the only sequence kept; it has 48 bases, read in frame from the first base. For this chain, trimming is 4 bases at the V end and 4 bases at the J end, and the number of junction bases without a gene match is 5. Based on the germline V gene, the CDR1 and CDR2 sequences are SGDLS and YYNGEE. The immunoSEQ Assay, a bias-controlled multiplex PCR, was used to amplify TCRbeta CDR3 regions from genomic DNA. Concerning the study's data processing: Within the assay, amplification of reference gene primers was used to estimate how many nucleated cells each sample contained. Sequence reads were collapsed and filtered to measure the absolute abundance of every unique TCRbeta CDR3 rearrangement. For each sample, productive Simpson clonality was calculated as the square root of Simpson's diversity index over productive rearrangements. TCRdb's version of the immuneACCESS table is confined to in-frame rearrangements and falls short of the full clone set. An unresolved V gene accounts for under half of the shortfall where checked; the remainder is of unknown origin. The V and J calls and the clone size are those of that table, but D and trimming were determined from the DNA. The sample yields roughly 100,000 clones; 70% to 90% were counted once. The ten biggest clones cover 3% to 3.5% of the sample.

The TCR comes from a human donor in a cohort sampled during active COVID-19. Sequenced sample: peripheral blood. The chain is encoded by TRBV9 joined to TRBJ2-1, and 13 junction bases match TRBD2. The nucleotide sequence is given as TGTGCCAGCAGCTTAGGACTAGCGGGGGCTTACAATGAGCAGTTCTTC. It specifies CASSLGLAGAYNEQFF. Joined to the reference TRBV9 and TRBJ2-1 proteins, this CDR3 gives the full variable domain: DSGVTQTPKHLITATGQRVTLRCSPRSGDLSVYWYQQSLDQGLQFLIQYYNGEERAKGNILERFSAQQFPDLHSELNLSSLELGDSALYFCASSLGLAGAYNEQFFGPGTRLTVL.